The clone carrying this T cell receptor (beta chain) was seen ten or more times. Its antigen is currently unknown. Study-wide findings and caveats: Tumor memory CD4+ T cell TCR gene usage was found to cluster with blood and lymph node memory CD4+ cells and with lymph node naive CD4+ cells. The larger cohort examined one V-J beta rearrangement, not whole repertoires. Greatest tumor Treg TCR overlap was with tumor naive CD4+ cells.

The sorted Tregs were CD4+CD25+CD127-/low cells. Full-length variable regions came from constant-region reverse primers plus semi-nested Nested Universal Primer A PCR. MiXCR, run by TCRdb on the 5' RACE reads, gives a single entry per CDR3 protein. The data hold around 55,000 distinct CDR3 sequences, with around 21% observed a single time. Between the trimmed V and J ends, which lost 1 base and 0 bases, there was a span of 4 bases. Looked up from germline, CDR1 is SGHTA and CDR2 is FQGNSA. This CDR3 contains 15 residues. This sequence originates from a female donor with breast cancer. Sequences were obtained from tumor-infiltrating Tregs sorted from the breast tumor. The J gene is TRBJ2-6, the V gene TRBV7-2; no clear D. The CDR3 sequence: CASSLGVSGANVLTF. In DNA, the CDR3 is TGTGCCAGCAGCTTAGGAGTCTCTGGGGCCAACGTCCTGACTTTC.